Each of the 22 T cell receptor beta chains below was sequenced from the same sample in a study of human T cells and chemical hapten exposure. Using its own MiXCR run on the RACE reads, TCRdb lists one record per CDR3 protein. Among 90,000 to 140,000 distinct CDR3 sequences listed, approximately 36% were seen once. The sample's time point: patch test 3, about 24 weeks after DPC sensitization. The treatment was: therapeutic diphenylcyclopropenone sensitization with weekly scalp DPC. This specimen was whole blood, taken in connection with sensitization to the hapten diphenylcyclopropenone (DPC). These TCRs come from a man aged 35 to 55 with alopecia areata. Some clones in this sample may be carry-over from other donors' samples.

This clonotype turned up a few times. V usage is TRBV20-1 and J usage is TRBJ2-1, with TRBD2 as a possible D gene (7 bases). This CDR3 spans 15 amino acids. The ends were cut back, 1 base at V and 4 bases at J, with 14 bases in the middle. Germline CDR1 reads DFQATT; CDR2 reads SNEGSKA (reference sequence). The CDR3 protein is CSARARAGAYNEQFF. The CDR3 DNA sequence: TGCAGTGCTAGAGCTCGGGCGGGGGCTTACAATGAGCAGTTCTTC.

As DNA, the CDR3 is TGTGCCAGCAGCCCCCCACAGGGCGGGGTAGCTTTCTTT. Translated, it gives CASSPPQGGVAFF. The chain has TRBV11-2 and TRBJ1-1, with D perhaps matching TRBD1 (6 bases). CDR1 is SGHAT, CDR2 FQNNGV, per germline. V was pared by 5 bases and J by 10 bases, with 17 bases between. This CDR3 contains 13 residues.

In its sample, this clonotype was seen a few times. The chain has TRBV27 and TRBJ2-1; 8 nucleotides agree with TRBD1. J gave up 3 bases and V 3 bases, and 1 base lay outside the gene matches. CDR3 length equals 14 residues. Germline CDR1 reads MNHEY; CDR2 reads SMNVEV (reference sequence). Here the CDR3 DNA reads TGTGCCAGCAGTTTCGGACAGGGCTACAATGAGCAGTTCTTC. It translates to CASSFGQGYNEQFF.

This clonotype appeared a few times. The CDR3 sequence is CASSYEGPPLHF. CDR3 DNA sequence: TGTGCCAGCAGTTACGAGGGCCCGCCCCTCCACTTT. This rearrangement joins TRBV6-6 to TRBJ1-6, with no clear D. From germline, CDR1 is MNHNY and CDR2 SVGAGI (reference sequence). V lost 2 bases and J lost 13, with 9 bases in between. The CDR3 is 12 amino acids.

The gene calls are TRBV12-3 or TRBV12-4 and TRBJ1-5, with D hard to call. The V and J ends lost 6 bases and 4 bases respectively, with 10 bases between them. The CDR3 consists of 13 residues. This CDR3 reads CASRRGNNQPQHF. The DNA for the CDR3 is TGTGCCAGCAGAAGAGGGAATAATCAGCCCCAGCATTTT.

The chain carries TRBV29-1 and TRBJ1-5; 9 nucleotides line up with TRBD1. The CDR3 has 12 residues. V gave up 4 bases and J gave up 7 bases; unmatched junction bases: 2. Germline lookup yields CDR1 SQVTM and CDR2 ANQGSEA. The CDR3 loop reads CSVADRGQPQHF. CDR3 coding DNA: TGCAGCGTTGCGGACAGGGGCCAGCCCCAGCATTTT. Complete variable domain (other parts from reference TRBV29-1 and TRBJ1-5): SAVISQKPSRDICQRGTSLTIQCQVDSQVTMMFWYRQQPGQSLTLIATANQGSEATYESGFVIDKFPISRPNLTFSTLTVSNMSPEDSSIYLCSVADRGQPQHFGDGTRLSIL.

J is TRBJ2-4 and V is TRBV6-1, with 7 bases aligning to TRBD2. CDR1 is MNHNS, CDR2 SASEGT, per germline. Trimming at V came to 1 base and at J to 4 bases, leaving 4 bases not matched to a gene. The CDR3 totals 15 residues. The CDR3: CASSEVMGGKNIQYF. The CDR3 bases are TGTGCCAGCAGTGAAGTTATGGGGGGGAAAAACATTCAGTACTTC.

This clonotype was counted only a few times. This rearrangement joins TRBV5-1 to TRBJ1-1; D gene uncertain. The CDR3 runs 14 residues. The germline V and J ends were trimmed by 1 base and 1 base, with 8 bases remaining between them. Germline CDR1 SGHRS, CDR2 YFSETQ. CDR3 residues: CASSLPEQNTEAFF. The DNA of the CDR3 is TGCGCCAGCAGCTTGCCAGAACAGAACACTGAAGCTTTCTTT.

The chain carries TRBV20-1 and TRBJ2-3; the D gene is possibly TRBD2 (5 bases). V lost 0 bases to trimming and J lost 6 bases, with 13 bases between them. Per germline, CDR1 DFQATT and CDR2 SNEGSKA (reference sequence). This CDR3 has 14 residues. Here the CDR3 DNA reads TGCAGTGCTAGAGATGCGGGCGCTGCGGATACGCAGTATTTT. The encoded protein is CSARDAGAADTQYF.

This sequence joins TRBV6-6 and TRBJ1-3; tentative D call: TRBD1 (5 bases). Trimming stripped 7 bases from V and 2 bases from J, with 18 bases between. The CDR3 length is 16 residues. Germline V lookup: CDR1 MNHNY, CDR2 SVGAGI (reference sequence). The CDR3 DNA reads as TGTGCCAGCAAAGTCGGGGCCAGGGCTACTGGAAACACCATATATTTT. It translates to CASKVGARATGNTIYF.

The chain combines TRBV7-2 with TRBJ2-3; no clear D. The V end lost 5 bases, the J end lost 2 bases, and 17 bases lay between the germline ends. Germline values: CDR1 SGHTA, CDR2 FQGNSA. This CDR3 has 16 residues. The CDR3: CASSPNGPSSTDTQYF. The CDR3 DNA follows: TGTGCCAGCAGCCCAAACGGGCCCTCCTCCACAGATACGCAGTATTTT.

The V call is TRBV12-3 or TRBV12-4, the J call TRBJ2-3; possibly TRBD2 for D (5 bases). The CDR3 loop spans 16 amino acids. V was shortened by 7 bases and J by 1 base, with 18 bases between the two germline ends. The CDR3 here is CASTPGRSLGTDTQYF. As DNA, the CDR3 is TGTGCCAGCACCCCGGGGAGATCCCTGGGCACAGATACGCAGTATTTT.

As DNA, the CDR3 is TGTGCCTGGAAAGTGTGGGATGAGCAGTTCTTC. Translated, it gives CAWKVWDEQFF. V and J are TRBV30 and TRBJ2-1; no definite D call. V lost 4 bases and J 8 bases, leaving 9 bases between the germline ends. This CDR3 has 11 residues. The V gene's germline CDR1 is GTSNPN and CDR2 SVGIG (reference sequence).

The V gene is TRBV10-3, the J gene TRBJ1-5, with no clear D. Trimming left V 3 bases short and J 0 bases short, with 3 bases between. This CDR3 spans 13 amino acids. The germline CDR1 and CDR2 sequences are ENHRY and SYGVKD. CDR3 loop: CAISESSNQPQHF. Here the CDR3 DNA reads TGTGCCATCAGTGAAAGTAGCAATCAGCCCCAGCATTTT.

This clonotype was detected a few times. The V gene is TRBV7-6, the J gene TRBJ2-7; 7 bases fit TRBD2. The CDR3 runs to 14 residues. V lost 2 bases and J lost 2; bases outside the gene matches: 3. CDR1 is SGHVS, CDR2 FNYEAQ, per germline. This chain's CDR3 is CASSLSSGAYEQYF. The CDR3 region has the DNA TGTGCCAGCAGCTTATCTAGCGGAGCCTACGAGCAGTACTTC.

A few counts support this clonotype. The rearrangement joins TRBV19 to TRBJ1-5; D is uncertain. The CDR3 consists of 15 residues. Germline values: CDR1 LNHDA, CDR2 SQIVND (reference sequence). Trimming took off 7 bases at V and 0 bases at J, with 13 bases between the two ends. CDR3 loop: CASTVAIYSNQPQHF. The DNA for the CDR3 is TGTGCCAGTACCGTAGCAATATATAGCAATCAGCCCCAGCATTTT.

CDR3 sequence (DNA): TGTGCCAGCAGTCCCTCTCCGGGACAGGGGGAAGAGACCCAGTACTTC. Translated, it gives CASSPSPGQGEETQYF. The genes are TRBV12-3 or TRBV12-4 and TRBJ2-5; the match to TRBD1 covers 11 bases. The CDR3 runs 16 residues. The V gene end was trimmed by 5 bases and the J gene end by 3 bases; junction bases not matched to a gene: 8.

For the CDR3, the DNA is TGTGCCAGCAGTTACTTACTTTCCTACGAGCAGTACGTC. Translated: CASSYLLSYEQYV. The chain joins TRBV6-2 or TRBV6-3 to TRBJ2-7; D uncertain. The CDR3 runs 13 residues. Trimming shortened V by 1 base and J by 1 base, and 5 bases separated the two germline ends. Looked up from germline, CDR1 is MNHEY and CDR2 is SVGEGT.

The CDR3 region has the DNA TGTGCCAGCAGTTACGGGTCTAGCGGGAGCTATGAGCAGTTCTTC. Translation gives CASSYGSSGSYEQFF. The rearrangement uses TRBV6-5 and TRBJ2-1; TRBD2 aligns across 10 bases. After removal of 2 bases from V and 8 bases from J, the junction contained 6 bases not matched to a gene. Looked up from germline, CDR1 is MNHEY and CDR2 is SVGAGI. The CDR3 has 15 residues.

V and J are TRBV6-1 and TRBJ2-2; 8 nucleotides align to TRBD1. CDR1 is MNHNS, CDR2 SASEGT, per germline. V shed 9 bases, J shed 4 bases, and the junction held 10 bases outside the gene matches. The CDR3 has 15 residues. The CDR3 region has the DNA TGTGCCAGTGCCCCAGGGGGCGCGGGCACCGGGGAGCTGTTTTTT. Translating gives CASAPGGAGTGELFF.

The table lists this clonotype with a few counts. The genes are TRBV7-9 and TRBJ2-3; 7 nucleotides agree with TRBD1. The length of the CDR3 is 14 residues. Germline-derived CDR1 and CDR2 are SEHNR and FQNEAQ (reference sequence). V trimming: 11 bases; J trimming: 3 bases; junction bases outside the gene matches: 11. CDR3 protein: CAGSWDSWTDTQYF. The CDR3 DNA reads as TGTGCCGGCTCGTGGGACAGCTGGACAGATACGCAGTATTTT.

Here the CDR3 reads CASSSGHIYNSPLHF. The DNA for the CDR3 is TGTGCCAGCAGTTCCGGTCATATCTATAATTCACCCCTCCACTTT. The rearrangement joins TRBV6-2 or TRBV6-3 to TRBJ1-6, with no clear D. V was trimmed by 4 bases and J by 3 bases, leaving 10 bases between them. The CDR3 is 15 residues long. The V gene's germline CDR1 is MNHEY and CDR2 SVGEGT.